This T cell receptor beta chain was sequenced in a study of T cell responses to AZD1222 COVID-19 vaccine (dated by TCRdb to the early 2020s). About the full investigation: TCR sequencing covered 230 to 250 trial participants: 200 to 220 given two doses of AZD1222 and around 26 given two doses of MenACWY control vaccine. Trial participants were enrolled into age subgroups of 18-55, 56-69 and 70-plus years, which contained approximately 150, 28 and 58 TCR-sequenced participants, respectively.

The CDR3 regions of human TCRbeta chains were subjected to immunosequencing. Turning to the authors' computational methods: Repertoire TCRs were matched against a reference library of SARS-CoV-2-specific TCRs generated with the MIRA antigen-specificity platform. Breadth meant the fraction of unique TCRs that were SARS-CoV-2-associated, whereas depth meant the fraction of total T cells that were SARS-CoV-2-associated. Each spike-specific TCR was assigned to its reactive spike region and to a CD4 or CD8 class using the MIRA data. Log10-transformed breadth and depth values were compared by one-way ANOVA with Sidak's multiple comparisons tests. TCRdb took over this immuneACCESS table, retaining in-frame rearrangements with V and J assigned. Such tables are incomplete; in checked studies, under half of the missing clones stem from an unresolved V gene, and the remainder is unexplained. The V and J calls and clone size were taken over from that table, and D and trimming were inferred from the DNA. This sample lists fewer than 150,000 clones; roughly 90% were detected once. 1.5% to 2% of the sample rests with the top ten.

What the work shows at the level of the full study, not this receptor alone: Participants were mostly white British and included more females than males, and it was suggested by the authors that clonal diversity may have been underestimated. The 56-69-year group was small, and its depth increase did not reach significance, likely because of low power. Spike-specific TCR breadth and depth rose significantly after two AZD1222 doses compared with day 0 and with MenACWY recipients. Only 5 to 7 AZD1222 recipients were SARS-CoV-2 seropositive at baseline, limiting conclusions about previously exposed vaccinees. No day 14 peak-response samples were available, so repertoires were characterized only after the peak T cell response. Nearly half of unique spike-specific TCRs reportedly recognized epitopes outside regions mutated in the B.1.351 and B.1.1.7 variants. Vaccine-associated CD4 TCRs spanned the whole spike protein, with dominant responses in regions 160-218 and 743-854.

Based on the germline V gene, the CDR1 and CDR2 sequences are MDHEN and SYDVKM. V was cut back by 6 bases and J by 5 bases, leaving a gap of 18 bases between them. The CDR3 starts with the cysteine, ends with the phenylalanine, and has 15 residues. Only the CDR3 part of the read is kept: 45 bases, read in frame from the first base. With respect to this clone: Its binding antigen is unknown. Base qualities are not provided; no much larger clone lies one nucleotide away.

This specimen's time point label, per the study, means: about 28 days (+/-7) after the second vaccine dose. AZD1222 recipients given second doses at about 4 weeks or at about 12 weeks were pooled, since spike-specific TCR depth and breadth were not found to differ between the two schedules. Vaccinee samples were obtained from the UK trials COV001 and COV002, which included a single-blind randomized controlled phase 2/3 trial of AZD1222 (ChAdOx1 nCoV-19) in healthy adults. Trial participant PBMC samples were collected at day 0 and day 28 after the second dose for TCRbeta chain sequencing. Sequencing was performed on peripheral blood, taken 28 days after the second AZD1222 dose. The chain is assembled from TRBV28 and TRBJ2-3, and perhaps TRBD2 as D gene, on 7 matching bases. The clonotype comes from an adult who received the AZD1222 COVID-19 vaccine. The CDR3 corresponds to CASSPWGGGEDTQYF. The DNA is TGTGCCAGCAGCCCCTGGGGGGGCGGGGAAGATACGCAGTATTTT.